This T cell receptor beta chain was captured in a study of T cell responses to AZD1222 COVID-19 vaccine. Repertoires were generated with immunoSEQ multiplex PCR, while TCRdb's copy carries only in-frame clones and drops some. The sample consists of more than 95,000 clones, 89% of them appearing once. Points from the study as a whole: Most donors were white British and more were female, and clonal diversity was possibly underestimated. The reported proportion of spike-specific TCRs targeting unmutated variant regions was nearly half. Spike-specific TCR breadth rose after two AZD1222 doses, and depth rose as well. The peak T cell response came first, and repertoires were sampled only after it.

As regards this clone: The antigen remains undetermined.

This CDR3 is built from 15 residues. Per the germline V gene, CDR1 is WSHSY and CDR2 is SAAADI. V dropped 0 bases and J dropped 9 bases, with 12 bases sitting between them. The sequence was obtained from an adult who received the AZD1222 COVID-19 vaccine. The chain carries TRBV10-2 and TRBJ1-6; the D gene is possibly TRBD1 (5 bases). The sequenced sample was peripheral blood, obtained 28 days after the second AZD1222 dose. The CDR3 DNA reads as TGCGCCAGCAGTGAGTCAGGGCAGGGCGGTTCACCCCTCCACTTT. It yields the protein CASSESGQGGSPLHF.